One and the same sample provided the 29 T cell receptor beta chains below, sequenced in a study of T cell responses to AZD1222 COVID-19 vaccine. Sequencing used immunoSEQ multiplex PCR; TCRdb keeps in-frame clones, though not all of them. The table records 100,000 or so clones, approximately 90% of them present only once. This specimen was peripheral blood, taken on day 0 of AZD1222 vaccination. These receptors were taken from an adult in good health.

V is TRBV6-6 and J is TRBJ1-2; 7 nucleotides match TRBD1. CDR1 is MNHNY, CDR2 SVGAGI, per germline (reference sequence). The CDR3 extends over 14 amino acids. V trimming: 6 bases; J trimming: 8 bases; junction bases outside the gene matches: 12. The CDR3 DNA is TGTGCCAGCAGAAGGGGACAGACGTCCTTGGGCTACACCTTC. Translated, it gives CASRRGQTSLGYTF.

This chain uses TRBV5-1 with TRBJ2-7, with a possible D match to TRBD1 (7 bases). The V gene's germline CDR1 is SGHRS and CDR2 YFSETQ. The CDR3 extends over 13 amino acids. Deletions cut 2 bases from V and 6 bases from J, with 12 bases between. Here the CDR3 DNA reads TGCGCCAGCAGCTTCGGGCAGGGGGGCGAGCAGTACTTC. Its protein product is CASSFGQGGEQYF.

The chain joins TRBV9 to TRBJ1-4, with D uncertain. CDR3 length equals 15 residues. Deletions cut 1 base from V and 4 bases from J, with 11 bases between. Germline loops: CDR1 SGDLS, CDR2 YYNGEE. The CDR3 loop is CASSVYEGFNEKLFF. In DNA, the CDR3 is TGTGCCAGCAGCGTATACGAGGGATTTAATGAAAAACTGTTTTTT.

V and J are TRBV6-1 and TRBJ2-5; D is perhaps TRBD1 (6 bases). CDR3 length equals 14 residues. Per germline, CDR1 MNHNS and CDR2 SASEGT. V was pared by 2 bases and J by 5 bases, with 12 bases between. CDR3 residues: CASSESRGTETQYF. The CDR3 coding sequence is TGTGCCAGCAGTGAAAGTAGGGGGACGGAGACCCAGTACTTC.

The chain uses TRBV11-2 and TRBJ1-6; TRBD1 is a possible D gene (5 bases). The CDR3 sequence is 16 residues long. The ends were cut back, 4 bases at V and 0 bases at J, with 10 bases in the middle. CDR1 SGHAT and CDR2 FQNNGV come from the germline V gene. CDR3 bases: TGTGCCAGCAGCTGGGGGGGAGGCTCCTATAATTCACCCCTCCACTTT. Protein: CASSWGGGSYNSPLHF.

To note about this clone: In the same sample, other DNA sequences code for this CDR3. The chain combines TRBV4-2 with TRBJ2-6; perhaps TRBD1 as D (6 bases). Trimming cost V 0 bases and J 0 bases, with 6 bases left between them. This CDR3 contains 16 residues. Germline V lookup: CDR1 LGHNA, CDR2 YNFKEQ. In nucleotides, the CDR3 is TGTGCCAGCAGCCAAGACAGGGGCTCTGGGGCCAACGTCCTGACTTTC. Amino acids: CASSQDRGSGANVLTF.

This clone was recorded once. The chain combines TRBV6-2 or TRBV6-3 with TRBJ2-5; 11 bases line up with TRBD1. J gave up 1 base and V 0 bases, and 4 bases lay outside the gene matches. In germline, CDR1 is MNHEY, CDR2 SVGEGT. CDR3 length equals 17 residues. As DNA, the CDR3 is TGTGCCAGCAGTTACTCGGCGGGACAGGGGGGCCAAGAGACCCAGTACTTC. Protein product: CASSYSAGQGGQETQYF.

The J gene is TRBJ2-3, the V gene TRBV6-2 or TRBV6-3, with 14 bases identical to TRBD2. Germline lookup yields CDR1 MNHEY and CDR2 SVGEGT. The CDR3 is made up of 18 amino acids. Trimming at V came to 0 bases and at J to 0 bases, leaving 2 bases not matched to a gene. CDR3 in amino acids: CASSYSTSGGVSTDTQYF. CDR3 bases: TGTGCCAGCAGTTACTCGACTAGCGGGGGGGTGAGCACAGATACGCAGTATTTT.

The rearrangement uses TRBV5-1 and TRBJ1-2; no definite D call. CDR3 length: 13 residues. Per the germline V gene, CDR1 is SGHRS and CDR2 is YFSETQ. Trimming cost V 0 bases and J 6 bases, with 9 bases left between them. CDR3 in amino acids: CASSLGSGNGYTF. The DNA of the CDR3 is TGCGCCAGCAGCTTGGGGTCGGGTAATGGCTACACCTTC.

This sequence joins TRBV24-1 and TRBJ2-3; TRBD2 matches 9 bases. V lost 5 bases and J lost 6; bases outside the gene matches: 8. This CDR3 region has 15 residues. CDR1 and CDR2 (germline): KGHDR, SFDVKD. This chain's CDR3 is CATSASSGGPDTQYF. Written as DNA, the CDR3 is TGTGCCACCAGTGCCTCAAGCGGGGGGCCGGATACGCAGTATTTT.

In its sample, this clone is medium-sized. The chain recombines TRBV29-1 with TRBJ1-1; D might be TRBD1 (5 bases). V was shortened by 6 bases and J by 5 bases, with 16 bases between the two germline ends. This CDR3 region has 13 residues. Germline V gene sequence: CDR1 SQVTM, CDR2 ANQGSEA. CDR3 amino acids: CSVLNFGGTEAFF. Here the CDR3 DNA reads TGCAGCGTCCTAAATTTCGGGGGTACTGAAGCTTTCTTT.

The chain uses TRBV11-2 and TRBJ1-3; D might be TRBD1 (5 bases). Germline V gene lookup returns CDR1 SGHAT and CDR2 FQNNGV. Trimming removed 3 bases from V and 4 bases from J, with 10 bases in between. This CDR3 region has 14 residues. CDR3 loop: CASSFPGLGNTIYF. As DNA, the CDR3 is TGTGCCAGCAGCTTCCCAGGGCTGGGAAACACCATATATTTT.

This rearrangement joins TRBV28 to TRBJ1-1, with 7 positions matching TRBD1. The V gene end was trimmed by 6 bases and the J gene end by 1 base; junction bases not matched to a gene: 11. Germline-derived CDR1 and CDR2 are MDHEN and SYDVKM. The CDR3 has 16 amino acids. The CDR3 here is CASSRIPGQRNTEAFF. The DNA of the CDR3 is TGTGCCAGCAGCCGAATCCCGGGACAGAGGAACACTGAAGCTTTCTTT. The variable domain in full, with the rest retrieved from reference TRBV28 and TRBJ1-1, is DVKVTQSSRYLVKRTGEKVFLECVQDMDHENMFWYRQDPGLGLRLIYFSYDVKMKEKGDIPEGYSVSREKKERFSLILESASTNQTSMYLCASSRIPGQRNTEAFFGQGTRLTVV.

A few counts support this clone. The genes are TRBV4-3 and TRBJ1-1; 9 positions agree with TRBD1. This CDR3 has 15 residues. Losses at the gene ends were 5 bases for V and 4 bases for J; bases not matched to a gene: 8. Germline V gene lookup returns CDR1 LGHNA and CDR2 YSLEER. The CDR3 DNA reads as TGCGCCAGCAGCTACCGGGACAGGGAGGGCACTGAAGCTTTCTTT. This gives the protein CASSYRDREGTEAFF.

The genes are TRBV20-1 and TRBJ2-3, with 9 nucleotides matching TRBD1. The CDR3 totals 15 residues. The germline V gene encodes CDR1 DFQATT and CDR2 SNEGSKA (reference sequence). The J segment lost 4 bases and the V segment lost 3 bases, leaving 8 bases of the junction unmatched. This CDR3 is CSASTGGEIADTQYF. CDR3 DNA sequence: TGCAGTGCTAGTACAGGGGGCGAGATTGCAGATACGCAGTATTTT.

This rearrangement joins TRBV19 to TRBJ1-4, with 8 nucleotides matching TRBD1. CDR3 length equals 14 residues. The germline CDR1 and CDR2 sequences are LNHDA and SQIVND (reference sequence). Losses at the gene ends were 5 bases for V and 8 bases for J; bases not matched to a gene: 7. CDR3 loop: CASSVQWTGEKLFF. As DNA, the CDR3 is TGTGCCAGTAGTGTCCAGTGGACAGGGGAAAAACTGTTTTTT.

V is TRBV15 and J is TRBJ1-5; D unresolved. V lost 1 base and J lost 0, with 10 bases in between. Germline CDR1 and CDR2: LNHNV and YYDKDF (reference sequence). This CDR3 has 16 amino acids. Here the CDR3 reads CATSRGEGDSNQPQHF. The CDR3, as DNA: TGTGCCACCAGCAGAGGGGAGGGAGATAGCAATCAGCCCCAGCATTTT. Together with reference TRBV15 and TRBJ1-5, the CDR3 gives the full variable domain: DAMVIQNPRYQVTQFGKPVTLSCSQTLNHNVMYWYQQKSSQAPKLLFHYYDKDFNNEADTPDNFQSRRPNTSFCFLDIRSPGLGDTAMYLCATSRGEGDSNQPQHFGDGTRLSIL.

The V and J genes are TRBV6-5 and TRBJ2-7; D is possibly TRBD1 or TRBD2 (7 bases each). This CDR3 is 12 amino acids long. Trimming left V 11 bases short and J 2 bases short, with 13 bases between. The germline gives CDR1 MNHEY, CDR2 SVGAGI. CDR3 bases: TGTGCCGTGCGGGGGACAGCCTACGAGCAGTACTTC. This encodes CAVRGTAYEQYF.

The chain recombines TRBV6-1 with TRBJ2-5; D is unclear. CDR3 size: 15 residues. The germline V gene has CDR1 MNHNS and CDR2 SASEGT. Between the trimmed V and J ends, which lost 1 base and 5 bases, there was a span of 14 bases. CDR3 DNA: TGTGCCAGCAGTGAAGGTGCAGGCCGGTGGGAGACCCAGTACTTC. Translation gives CASSEGAGRWETQYF.

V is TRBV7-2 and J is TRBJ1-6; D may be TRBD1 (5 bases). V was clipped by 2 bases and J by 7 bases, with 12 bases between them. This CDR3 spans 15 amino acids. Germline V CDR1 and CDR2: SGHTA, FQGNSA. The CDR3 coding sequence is TGTGCCAGCAGCTTATCAGGATCAGGGAATTCACCCCTCCACTTT. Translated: CASSLSGSGNSPLHF.

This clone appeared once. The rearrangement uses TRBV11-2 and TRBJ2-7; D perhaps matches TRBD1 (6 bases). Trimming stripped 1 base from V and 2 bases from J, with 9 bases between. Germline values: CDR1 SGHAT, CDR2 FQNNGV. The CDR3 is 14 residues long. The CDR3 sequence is CASSLARGAYEQYF. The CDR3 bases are TGTGCCAGCAGCTTAGCCAGGGGAGCCTACGAGCAGTACTTC.

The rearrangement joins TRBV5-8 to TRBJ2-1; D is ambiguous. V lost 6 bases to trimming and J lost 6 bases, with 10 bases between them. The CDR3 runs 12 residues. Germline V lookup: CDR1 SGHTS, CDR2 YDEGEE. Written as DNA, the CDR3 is TGTGCCAGCATATTTTGGGGCAATGAGCAGTTCTTC. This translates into CASIFWGNEQFF.

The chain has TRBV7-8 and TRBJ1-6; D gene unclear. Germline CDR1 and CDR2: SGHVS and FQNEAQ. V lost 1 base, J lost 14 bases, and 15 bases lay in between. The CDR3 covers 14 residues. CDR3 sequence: CASSLEGPSRALHF. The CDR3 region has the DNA TGTGCCAGCAGCTTAGAAGGTCCCTCTAGGGCCCTCCACTTT.

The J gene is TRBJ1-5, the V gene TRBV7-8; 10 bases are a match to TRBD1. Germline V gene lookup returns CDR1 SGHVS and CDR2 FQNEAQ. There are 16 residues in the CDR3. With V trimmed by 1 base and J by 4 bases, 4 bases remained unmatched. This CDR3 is CASSLGDRGRNQPQHF. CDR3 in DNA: TGTGCCAGCAGCTTAGGGGACAGGGGTCGGAATCAGCCCCAGCATTTT.

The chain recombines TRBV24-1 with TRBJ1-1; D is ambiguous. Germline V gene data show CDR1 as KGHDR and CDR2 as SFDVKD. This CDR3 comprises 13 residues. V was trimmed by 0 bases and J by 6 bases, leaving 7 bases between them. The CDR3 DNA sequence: TGTGCCACCAGTGATTTGCAAACTGCTGAAGCTTTCTTT. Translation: CATSDLQTAEAFF.

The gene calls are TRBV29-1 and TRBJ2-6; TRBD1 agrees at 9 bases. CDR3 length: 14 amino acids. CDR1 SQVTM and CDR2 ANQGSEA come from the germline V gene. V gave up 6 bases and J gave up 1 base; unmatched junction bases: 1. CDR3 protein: CSVGQGSGANVLTF. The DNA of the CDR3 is TGCAGCGTGGGACAGGGTTCTGGGGCCAACGTCCTGACTTTC.

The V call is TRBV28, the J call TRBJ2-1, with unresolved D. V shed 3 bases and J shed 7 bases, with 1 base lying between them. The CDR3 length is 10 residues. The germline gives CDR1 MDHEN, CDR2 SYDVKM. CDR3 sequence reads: CASSLNEQFF. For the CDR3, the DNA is TGTGCCAGCAGTTTGAATGAGCAGTTCTTC.

The CDR3 here is CASSSNSYEQYF. The CDR3 nucleotides read TGTGCCAGCAGTAGTAACTCCTACGAGCAGTACTTC. This chain uses TRBV7-2 with TRBJ2-7; D is undetermined. This CDR3 has 12 residues. CDR1 is SGHTA, CDR2 FQGNSA, per germline. V gave up 6 bases and J gave up 0 bases, with 6 bases separating them. The whole variable domain, remainder taken from reference TRBV7-2 and TRBJ2-7, is GAGVSQSPSNKVTEKGKDVELRCDPISGHTALYWYRQSLGQGLEFLIYFQGNSAPDKSGLPSDRFSAERTGGSVSTLTIQRTQQEDSAVYLCASSSNSYEQYFGPGTRLTVT.

DNA for the CDR3: TGTGCCAGCTCGTGGGGCCGGAACACCGGGGAGCTGTTTTTT. This codes for CASSWGRNTGELFF. V gene TRBV27 combines with J gene TRBJ2-2, with a possible D match to TRBD1 (5 bases). CDR3 size: 14 residues. In germline, CDR1 is MNHEY, CDR2 SMNVEV (reference sequence). The V and J ends lost 8 bases and 1 base respectively, with 11 bases between them.